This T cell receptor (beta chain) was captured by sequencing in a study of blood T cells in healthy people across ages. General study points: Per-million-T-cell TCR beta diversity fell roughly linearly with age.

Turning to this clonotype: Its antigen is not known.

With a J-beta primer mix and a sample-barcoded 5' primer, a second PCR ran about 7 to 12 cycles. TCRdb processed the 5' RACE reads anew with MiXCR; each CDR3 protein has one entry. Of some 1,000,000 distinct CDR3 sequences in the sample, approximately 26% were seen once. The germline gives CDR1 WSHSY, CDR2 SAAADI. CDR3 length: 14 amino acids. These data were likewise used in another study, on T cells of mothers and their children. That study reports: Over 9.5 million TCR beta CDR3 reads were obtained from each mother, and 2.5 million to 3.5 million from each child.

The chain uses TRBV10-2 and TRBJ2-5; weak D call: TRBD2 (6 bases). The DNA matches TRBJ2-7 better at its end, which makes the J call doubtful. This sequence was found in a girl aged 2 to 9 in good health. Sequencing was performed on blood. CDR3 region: CASSFGGFYYEQYF. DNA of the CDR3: TGCGCCAGCAGTTTCGGGGGATTTTATTACGAGCAGTACTTC.